Below, 28 T cell receptor beta chains from the same sample are listed, as sequenced in a study of CD8 T cells in ankylosing spondylitis. Antigens for these TCRs are unknown. Study outcomes and limitations: The study identified a TCR beta motif of several highly homologous variants that appeared characteristic of ankylosing spondylitis blood.

TCRdb passed the 5' RACE reads through MiXCR, listing each CDR3 protein once. The table includes approximately 540,000 distinct CDR3 sequences, more than 9.5% detected once. The source material was blood, either unsorted or a sorted T cell fraction (not recorded which). These TCRs come from a male donor with ankylosing spondylitis.

The V and J genes are TRBV24-1 and TRBJ1-4; 7 bases match TRBD1. The J segment lost 5 bases and the V segment lost 4 bases, leaving 6 bases of the junction unmatched. CDR3 size: 15 residues. Germline V gene sequence: CDR1 KGHDR, CDR2 SFDVKD. The CDR3 DNA reads TGTGCCACCAGTGACTCCGGGACAGAAAATGAAAAACTGTTTTTT. Its protein product is CATSDSGTENEKLFF.

The rearrangement links TRBV6-2 or TRBV6-3 to TRBJ2-5; D is undetermined. The V gene lost 4 bases and the J gene lost 4 bases, with 10 bases spanning the gap. This CDR3 is 13 amino acids long. In germline, CDR1 is MNHEY, CDR2 SVGEGT. The CDR3 nucleotides read TGTGCCAGCAGTTCACCCCCTCTAGAGACCCAGTACTTC. Protein sequence: CASSSPPLETQYF.

This clonotype came up a few times. The chain is built from TRBV12-3 or TRBV12-4 and TRBJ1-1; D not certain. V was trimmed by 3 bases and J by 4 bases, leaving 12 bases between them. CDR3 size: 14 residues. CDR3 loop: CASSLDAVTTEAFF. As DNA, the CDR3 is TGTGCCAGCAGTTTGGATGCGGTCACCACTGAAGCTTTCTTT.

This rearrangement joins TRBV7-9 to TRBJ2-3; TRBD2 is a possible D gene (5 bases). Deletions cut 1 base from V and 2 bases from J, with 16 bases between. CDR3 size: 17 residues. Looked up from germline, CDR1 is SEHNR and CDR2 is FQNEAQ (reference sequence). The CDR3 loop is CASSLGSGERPTDTQYF. Written as DNA, the CDR3 is TGTGCCAGCAGCTTAGGGTCTGGGGAGCGGCCCACAGATACGCAGTATTTT.

This clonotype was seen a few times. The rearrangement joins TRBV5-1 to TRBJ2-3, with 8 bases that match TRBD1. This CDR3 has 15 residues. The germline CDR1 and CDR2 sequences are SGHRS and YFSETQ. After removal of 3 bases from V and 2 bases from J, the junction contained 5 bases not matched to a gene. The CDR3 loop reads CASSSDRAFTDTQYF. The DNA of the CDR3 is TGCGCCAGCAGCTCGGACAGGGCATTCACAGATACGCAGTATTTT.

The chain recombines TRBV20-1 with TRBJ2-3, with a tentative D call TRBD2 (5 bases). CDR1 DFQATT and CDR2 SNEGSKA come from the germline V gene (reference sequence). CDR3 size: 14 residues. Trimming pared 3 bases from V and 1 base from J, leaving 11 bases between. CDR3: CSASEGIGTDTQYF. The CDR3 bases are TGCAGTGCTAGCGAGGGAATAGGCACAGATACGCAGTATTTT.

DNA for the CDR3: TGTGCCAGCAGCTTCACCTACAGGAGCAATGAGCAGTTCTTC. Its protein product is CASSFTYRSNEQFF. This chain joins TRBV11-3 and TRBJ2-1, with D possibly being TRBD1 (5 bases). CDR1 SGHNT and CDR2 YENEEA come from the germline V gene. The germline V and J ends were trimmed by 3 bases and 6 bases, with 12 bases remaining between them. The CDR3 covers 14 residues. The full variable domain, in which reference TRBV11-3 and TRBJ2-1 provide the parts outside the CDR3, is EAGVVQSPRYKIIEKKQPVAFWCNPISGHNTLYWYLQNLGQGPELLIRYENEEAVDDSQLPKDRFSAERLKGVDSTLKIQPAELGDSAVYLCASSFTYRSNEQFFGPGTRLTVL.

The chain links TRBV7-2 to TRBJ1-2; 9 bases are a match to TRBD1. The CDR3 has 15 amino acids. CDR1 and CDR2 (germline): SGHTA, FQGNSA. With 1 base clipped from V and 7 bases from J, the junction kept 7 bases outside the gene matches. The CDR3 DNA sequence: TGTGCCAGCAGCTTAGGGTACAGGGGGCTTGGTGGCTACACCTTC. It codes for CASSLGYRGLGGYTF. Full variable domain (remainder filled in from reference TRBV7-2 and TRBJ1-2): GAGVSQSPSNKVTEKGKDVELRCDPISGHTALYWYRQSLGQGLEFLIYFQGNSAPDKSGLPSDRFSAERTGGSVSTLTIQRTQQEDSAVYLCASSLGYRGLGGYTFGSGTRLTVV.

This clonotype turned up a few times. As DNA, the CDR3 is TGTGCCAGCAGGCAGGGACAGAACAATCAGCCCCAGCATTTT. Amino acids: CASRQGQNNQPQHF. This chain joins TRBV2 and TRBJ1-5, with TRBD1 matching 7 bases. The CDR3 extends over 14 amino acids. V trimming: 6 bases; J trimming: 3 bases; junction bases outside the gene matches: 5. Germline assignment: CDR1 SNHLY and CDR2 FYNNEI. Supplemented by reference TRBV2 and TRBJ1-5, the full variable domain reads EPEVTQTPSHQVTQMGQEVILRCVPISNHLYFYWYRQILGQKVEFLVSFYNNEISEKSEIFDDQFSVERPDGSNFTLKIRSTKLEDSAMYFCASRQGQNNQPQHFGDGTRLSIL.

This clonotype was picked up many times. This chain connects TRBV12-3 or TRBV12-4 to TRBJ2-7; D not resolved. The V gene lost 2 bases and the J gene lost 5 bases, with 13 bases spanning the gap. This CDR3 region has 14 residues. The CDR3 protein is CASSLTAAGDEQYF. CDR3 nucleotide sequence: TGTGCCAGCAGTTTAACGGCAGCTGGTGACGAGCAGTACTTC.

The chain is built from TRBV13 and TRBJ2-3, with D tentatively TRBD1 or TRBD2 (6 bases each). Trimming left V 6 bases short and J 3 bases short, with 10 bases between. Germline V gene sequence: CDR1 PRHDT, CDR2 FYEKMQ (reference sequence). CDR3 size: 13 residues. The CDR3 bases are TGTGCCAGCAGAGGGGGGACGACAGATACGCAGTATTTT. Translation gives CASRGGTTDTQYF.

This chain connects TRBV20-1 to TRBJ1-1; D gene unclear. Germline loops: CDR1 DFQATT, CDR2 SNEGSKA (reference sequence). CDR3 length: 14 amino acids. The V and J ends lost 6 bases and 2 bases respectively, with 16 bases between them. The CDR3 DNA follows: TGCAGTGCCCTCGCCCCCCCGACCAACACTGAAGCTTTCTTT. It translates to CSALAPPTNTEAFF.

This chain links TRBV12-3 or TRBV12-4 with TRBJ1-4, with D hard to call. The V and J ends lost 6 bases and 2 bases respectively, with 7 bases between them. This CDR3 region has 13 residues. In DNA form, the CDR3 reads TGTGCCAGCAGGGTCTCGACTAATGAAAAACTGTTTTTT. Amino acids: CASRVSTNEKLFF.

This clonotype was seen more than once but under ten times. The rearrangement joins TRBV5-1 to TRBJ1-1; D unclear. Germline values: CDR1 SGHRS, CDR2 YFSETQ. The V end was cut by 7 bases, the J end by 1 base, with 8 bases between. This CDR3 has 12 amino acids. CDR3 in amino acids: CASGPQNTEAFF. CDR3 in DNA: TGCGCCAGCGGGCCCCAGAACACTGAAGCTTTCTTT.

This clonotype was seen more than once but under ten times. The chain recombines TRBV20-1 with TRBJ2-5; possible D gene TRBD1, 6 bases. Trimming removed 6 bases from V and 0 bases from J, with 20 bases in between. Germline V CDR1 and CDR2: DFQATT, SNEGSKA (reference sequence). The CDR3 totals 16 residues. The CDR3: CSAKIRGRGYQETQYF. In DNA form, the CDR3 reads TGCAGTGCCAAAATCCGGGGCAGGGGTTACCAAGAGACCCAGTACTTC.

This clonotype was detected a few times. This sequence joins TRBV7-9 and TRBJ1-6; D may be TRBD1 (5 bases). Germline V CDR1 and CDR2: SEHNR, FQNEAQ (reference sequence). The CDR3 sequence is 13 residues long. V lost 10 bases and J lost 5, with 12 bases in between. The DNA of the CDR3 is TGTGCCACCGGCCGGGGGGATAATTCACCCCTCCACTTT. Its translation is CATGRGDNSPLHF. The entire variable domain, with the rest obtained from reference TRBV7-9 and TRBJ1-6, is as follows: DTGVSQNPRHKITKRGQNVTFRCDPISEHNRLYWYRQTLGQGPEFLTYFQNEAQLEKSRLLSDRFSAERPKGSFSTLEIQRTEQGDSAMYLCATGRGDNSPLHFGNGTRLTVT.

This clonotype has a handful of counts. This sequence joins TRBV20-1 and TRBJ2-5; TRBD1 is a possible D gene (6 bases). This CDR3 has 12 residues. CDR1 DFQATT and CDR2 SNEGSKA come from the germline V gene (reference sequence). V lost 6 bases and J 1 base, leaving 9 bases between the germline ends. CDR3 bases: TGCAGTGCAGAACAGGGCCAAGAGACCCAGTACTTC. Its protein is CSAEQGQETQYF.

The sample holds a few counts of this clonotype. In DNA, the CDR3 is TGCAGTGCTAGAGTACGCCCTGGGCAGGGACTTTCCTACGAGCAGTACTTC. It specifies CSARVRPGQGLSYEQYF. The genes are TRBV20-1 and TRBJ2-7; TRBD2 is a possible D gene (6 bases). In germline, CDR1 is DFQATT, CDR2 SNEGSKA (reference sequence). The CDR3 runs to 17 residues. Trimming left V 1 base short and J 1 base short, with 20 bases between.

This clonotype was detected many times. The rearrangement uses TRBV5-5 and TRBJ2-3; the match to TRBD2 covers 7 bases. Germline-derived CDR1 and CDR2 are SGHKS and YYEKEE (reference sequence). The trim removed 9 bases at V and 3 bases at J, leaving 7 bases unmatched. This CDR3 region has 13 residues. Written as DNA, the CDR3 is TGTGCCAACCTGGGGGGGTCAACAGATACGCAGTATTTT. This sequence encodes CANLGGSTDTQYF.

This clonotype was counted only a few times. This chain uses TRBV20-1 with TRBJ2-7; TRBD2 aligns across 10 bases. CDR1 is DFQATT and CDR2 is SNEGSKA in the germline V gene (reference sequence). This CDR3 region has 15 residues. Trimming at V came to 0 bases and at J to 3 bases, leaving 5 bases not matched to a gene. This CDR3 reads CSARESGTSDYEQYF. CDR3 nucleotides: TGCAGTGCTAGAGAAAGCGGGACTAGCGACTACGAGCAGTACTTC.

The chain employs TRBV4-2 and TRBJ2-1, with 7 bases that match TRBD2. Trimming at V came to 2 bases and at J to 0 bases, leaving 4 bases not matched to a gene. Germline values: CDR1 LGHNA, CDR2 YNFKEQ. This CDR3 has 16 amino acids. The CDR3 nucleotides read TGTGCCAGCAGCCAACATCGCGGGAGCTCCTACAATGAGCAGTTCTTC. It translates to CASSQHRGSSYNEQFF.

The chain employs TRBV12-3 or TRBV12-4 and TRBJ2-3; 10 nucleotides line up with TRBD2. The CDR3 contains 15 residues. V gave up 6 bases and J gave up 0 bases; unmatched junction bases: 3. CDR3 sequence (DNA): TGTGCCAGCAGCACTAGCGGGAAAAGCACAGATACGCAGTATTTT. Protein: CASSTSGKSTDTQYF.

This clonotype has a count of ten or more. The chain couples TRBV20-1 to TRBJ2-1, with 9 positions matching TRBD2. The CDR3 is made up of 16 amino acids. CDR1 and CDR2 from the germline V gene are DFQATT and SNEGSKA (reference sequence). Trimming removed 2 bases from V and 7 bases from J; junction bases left unmatched: 12. The CDR3 protein is CSARPGLAGLFNEQFF. CDR3 nucleotide sequence: TGCAGTGCTAGACCCGGGCTAGCGGGACTGTTTAATGAGCAGTTCTTC.

This clonotype was observed a handful of times. This chain links TRBV24-1 with TRBJ2-3; unclear D gene. Trimming removed 3 bases from V and 6 bases from J, with 12 bases in between. CDR1 is KGHDR and CDR2 is SFDVKD in the germline V gene. This CDR3 has 14 residues. The CDR3 spells CATSDPRAADTQYF. The CDR3 DNA is TGTGCCACCAGTGATCCTCGGGCTGCGGATACGCAGTATTTT.

In its sample, this clonotype was seen many times. This chain connects TRBV12-3 or TRBV12-4 to TRBJ2-1; D remains ambiguous. V gave up 6 bases and J gave up 8 bases, with 20 bases separating them. The CDR3 totals 15 residues. The CDR3 DNA follows: TGTGCCAGCAGATCAAGGGATACCTTCATCCATGAGCAGTTCTTC. This encodes CASRSRDTFIHEQFF.

The chain employs TRBV4-2 and TRBJ1-4; D uncertain. Germline V gives CDR1 LGHNA, CDR2 YNFKEQ. Between the trimmed V and J ends, which lost 4 bases and 0 bases, there was a span of 27 bases. CDR3 length: 21 amino acids. DNA for the CDR3: TGTGCCAGCAGCCGGATTCGATCCTCGGAGCCGAGAGCTGCAACTAATGAAAAACTGTTTTTT. Protein sequence: CASSRIRSSEPRAATNEKLFF.

J is TRBJ2-7 and V is TRBV5-1, with D perhaps matching TRBD1 (5 bases). V gave up 5 bases and J gave up 5 bases, with 14 bases separating them. CDR1 is SGHRS, CDR2 YFSETQ, per germline. The CDR3 covers 13 residues. CDR3 bases: TGCGCCAGCAGTTCCCAGGGTTTGAACGAGCAGTACGTC. Amino acids: CASSSQGLNEQYV.

The chain combines TRBV4-1 with TRBJ1-5; D unclear. V was pared by 0 bases and J by 5 bases, with 11 bases between. The CDR3 is 15 residues long. Looked up from germline, CDR1 is MGHRA and CDR2 is YSYEKL. Here the CDR3 DNA reads TGCGCCAGCAGCCAAGATCGGCAGATCCATCAGCCCCAGCATTTT. Residues: CASSQDRQIHQPQHF.